The present TCR beta chain was sequenced within a study of OX40 agonist ivuxolimab in advanced cancers. Whole-study context: Patients' therapy was ivuxolimab, an antibody that acts as an agonist of OX40 (CD134). Study results and caveats: At 0.1 to 3.0 mg/kg and by week 6, CD4+ and CD8+ T cells in the blood had expanded clonally.

This CDR3 has 13 amino acids. Looked up from germline, CDR1 is LNHDA and CDR2 is SQIVND (reference sequence). V dropped 8 bases and J dropped 5; count of bases not matched to a gene: 6. As concerns this clone: Its antigen remains unidentified.

The assay was immunoSEQ multiplex PCR, and TCRdb's table has in-frame clones only and misses some. The sample records tens of thousands of clones, 70% to 90% being singletons. The sequence derives from an adult with an advanced solid tumor such as melanoma, head and neck, liver or kidney cancer. The input for sequencing was CD4+ or CD8+ T cells sorted from blood, taken in a trial of the OX40 agonist ivuxolimab. The chain recombines TRBV19 with TRBJ1-5, with 7 nucleotides matching TRBD1. Written as DNA, the CDR3 is TGTGCCAGTGAACAGGGGCTGTATCAGCCCCAGCATTTT. It yields the protein CASEQGLYQPQHF.